The 13 T cell receptor beta chains listed next were all sequenced from one sample in a study of T cell clonality in common variable immunodeficiency. The assay was immunoSEQ multiplex PCR, and TCRdb's table has in-frame clones only and misses some. The data show about 33,000 clones, with none appearing a single time. Input material: peripheral blood mononuclear cells. Source of these receptors: a person aged 18-70 years in good health.

This clone was seen many times. The sequence runs out 3 residues before the end of the CDR3; the remainder is reconstructed from the germline J gene. The J gene is TRBJ1-4, the V gene TRBV23-1; D ambiguous. TRBV23-1 is designated an ORF whose function remains uncertain. The CDR3 extends over 12 amino acids. The part of the CDR3 DNA that was read is TGCGCCAGCAGTCCCTTCCCCGGGAAA. Translating it yields CASSPFPGK. The full CDR3 is CASSPFPGKLFF.

This clone was seen repeatedly, ten times or more. This CDR3 reads CASSEIAGGADTQYF. The covered CDR3 bases are TGTGCCAGCAGTGAAATAGCGGGAGGGGCAGATACG. This chain connects TRBV2 to TRBJ2-3; 11 bases are shared with TRBD2. The CDR3 extends 3 residues past the end of the read, so its final part is completed from the germline J gene. Germline V lookup: CDR1 SNHLY, CDR2 FYNNEI. V gave up 2 bases and J gave up 4 bases; unmatched junction bases: 2. This CDR3 has 15 residues.

This clone was counted at least ten times. The read ends 3 residues before the CDR3 terminus; that terminus is restored from the germline J gene. This chain uses TRBV7-9 with TRBJ2-5; TRBD2 matches 8 bases. Per germline, CDR1 SEHNR and CDR2 FQNEAQ (reference sequence). V lost 3 bases to trimming and J lost 3 bases; unmatched junction nucleotides: 3. The CDR3 is 14 residues long. CDR3 DNA (partial): TGTGCCAGCAGCTTTACTAGCGGAGAAGAGACC. This translates into CASSFTSGEET. The complete CDR3 sequence is CASSFTSGEETQYF.

Many counts were recorded for this clone. The read comes to an end 3 residues before the CDR3 does, leaving the germline J gene to fill in the end. This chain connects TRBV11-3 to TRBJ2-2; D not resolved. CDR1 and CDR2 from the germline V gene are SGHNT and YENEEA. The CDR3 is 15 residues long. Trimming left V 0 bases short and J 4 bases short, with 9 bases between. The CDR3 region is CASSLDQELTGELFF. CDR3 DNA (partial): TGTGCCAGCAGCTTAGATCAGGAACTCACCGGGGAG.

Ten or more counts support this clone. The CDR3 end lies 3 residues beyond the end of the read and is filled in from the germline J gene. This chain uses TRBV20-1 with TRBJ2-1; 7 positions match TRBD1. The V and J ends lost 0 bases and 6 bases, in that order; junction bases with no gene match: 14. This CDR3 has 17 residues. The germline gives CDR1 DFQATT, CDR2 SNEGSKA (reference sequence). CDR3: CSARDGAGGFVFNEQFF. The CDR3 bases that were read are TGCAGTGCTAGAGATGGGGCAGGGGGTTTTGTGTTCAATGAG.

This clone was detected ten times or more. The read stops 3 residues short of the end of the CDR3; the missing end is completed from the germline J gene. This chain connects TRBV10-1 to TRBJ2-3; 7 bases are a match to TRBD2. Germline V CDR1 and CDR2: WNHNN, SYGVQD (reference sequence). This CDR3 contains 14 residues. The V segment lost 6 bases and the J segment 2 bases; nucleotides outside the gene matches: 5. CDR3 protein: CASSRGLVTDTQYF. Partial CDR3 DNA: TGCGCCAGCAGCCGCGGACTAGTCACAGATACG.

This clone has more than one count but fewer than ten. The read ends 3 residues shy of where the CDR3 ends; the end is completed using the germline J gene. The chain recombines TRBV5-1 with TRBJ2-1; TRBD2 agrees at 8 bases. The trim removed 5 bases at V and 9 bases at J, leaving 16 bases unmatched. The CDR3 spans 16 residues. Germline V CDR1 and CDR2: SGHRS, YFSETQ. The CDR3 DNA, read in part, is TGCGCCAGCAGTGGGTCGGGAGGGCCGCCGGGGGGTGAG. This codes for CASSGSGGPPGGE. The complete CDR3 sequence is CASSGSGGPPGGEQFF.

Ten or more counts support this clone. The read halts 3 residues ahead of the CDR3 end, with the missing end drawn from the germline J gene. The chain carries TRBV5-1 and TRBJ2-7, with D perhaps matching TRBD1 (5 bases). The CDR3 sequence is 16 residues long. V dropped 1 base and J dropped 6 bases, with 20 bases sitting between them. Germline lookup yields CDR1 SGHRS and CDR2 YFSETQ. The covered CDR3 bases are TGCGCCAGCAGCTTGTCCTCGACAGCCACATCATTCGAG. It codes for CASSLSSTATSFE. In full, the CDR3 is CASSLSSTATSFEQYF.

This clone was picked up many times. The read ends 3 residues shy of where the CDR3 ends; the end is completed using the germline J gene. The chain links TRBV19 to TRBJ2-5, with 7 bases aligning to TRBD2. The CDR3 covers 15 residues. The trim removed 1 base at V and 5 bases at J, leaving 7 bases unmatched. In germline, CDR1 is LNHDA, CDR2 SQIVND (reference sequence). Partial CDR3 DNA: TGTGCCAGTAGTATAGCAGCCACCGGGGGGGAGACC. Translation gives CASSIAATGGET. The entire CDR3 sequence reads CASSIAATGGETQYF.

At least ten counts were recorded for this clone. The CDR3 is cut off 3 residues early in the read; its end comes from the germline J gene. This chain connects TRBV30 to TRBJ2-7; 10 bases are shared with TRBD1. The V gene's germline CDR1 is GTSNPN and CDR2 SVGIG (reference sequence). V was clipped by 2 bases and J by 5 bases; unmatched bases: 12. CDR3 length: 16 amino acids. The CDR3 DNA, read in part, is TGTGCCTGGAGTATTGACGGGGGGACAGGGGCTAACGAG. This encodes CAWSIDGGTGANE. The whole CDR3 sequence is CAWSIDGGTGANEQYF.

In its sample, this clone was seen many times. Sequencing ends 3 residues short of the CDR3 end; the germline J gene provides the rest. The chain couples TRBV7-2 to TRBJ2-2; a weak D match, TRBD2 (6 bases). This CDR3 spans 15 amino acids. With 2 bases removed from V and 5 bases from J, the gap between germline ends came to 12 bases. Germline loops: CDR1 SGHTA, CDR2 FQGNSA. Incomplete CDR3 DNA: TGTGCCAGCAGCTTAAGGCAGGGAGGAACCGGGGAG. Translation: CASSLRQGGTGE. The full CDR3 reads CASSLRQGGTGELFF.

This clone was observed at least ten times. The CDR3 extends 3 residues past the end of the read, so its final part is completed from the germline J gene. The chain employs TRBV2 and TRBJ1-2, with 11 bases matching TRBD1. Germline CDR1 and CDR2: SNHLY and FYNNEI. This CDR3 contains 13 residues. CDR3 DNA (partial): TGTGCCAGCATGGACAGGGGGCTTGAAGGC. This sequence encodes CASMDRGLEG. The full CDR3 protein is CASMDRGLEGYTF.

There are many counts of this clone. The sequenced fragment ends 3 residues before the CDR3 boundary, so the rest is inferred from the germline J gene. This CDR3 is also generated by other DNA sequences in the sample. This rearrangement joins TRBV19 to TRBJ2-5, with TRBD2 identical over 8 bases. Germline CDR1 LNHDA, CDR2 SQIVND (reference sequence). This CDR3 is 14 amino acids long. V trimming: 5 bases; J trimming: 1 base; junction bases outside the gene matches: 3. The sequenced CDR3 bases are TGTGCCAGTAGTGAGACTAGCGCCCAAGAGACC. It is translated as CASSETSAQET. The CDR3, in full, reads CASSETSAQETQYF.